Below are 32 T cell receptor beta chains sequenced from a single sample in a study of tumor-infiltrating lymphocytes in primary liver carcinoma. Constant-region priming of about 520 ng total RNA yielded TCR beta cDNA. Library construction for TCR beta comprised three nested multiplex PCR rounds performed with slightly modified ARM-PCR. The two initial PCR rounds, nine to eleven cycles each, used TRBV1-TRBV30 forward and C-beta reverse primers. TCRdb re-derived calls from the multiplex PCR reads in MiXCR, one entry per CDR3 protein. The sample lists 120,000 or so distinct CDR3 sequences, 65% occurring once. Joint extraction of RNA and DNA used roughly 20-32 mg of bulk tissue that was unsorted. Specimen: liver tumor tissue from sampling region 1. Subset in this sample: tumor region T1, superior pole. These receptors all come from a woman in her fifties or sixties with primary liver carcinoma and hepatitis B virus infection.

This chain joins TRBV5-1 and TRBJ1-1; D is undetermined. The germline gives CDR1 SGHRS, CDR2 YFSETQ. CDR3 size: 13 residues. The V end lost 5 bases, the J end lost 4 bases, and 12 bases lay between the germline ends. The CDR3 nucleotides are TGCGCCAGCAGAGGGCTTGTGAGCACTGAAGCTTTCTTT. Translating gives CASRGLVSTEAFF.

V and J are TRBV7-9 and TRBJ1-1; a possible D gene is TRBD1 (6 bases). The V end lost 7 bases, the J end lost 2 bases, and 11 bases lay between the germline ends. Germline CDR1 SEHNR, CDR2 FQNEAQ (reference sequence). CDR3 size: 13 residues. The CDR3 coding sequence is TGTGCCAGCACCATGGGGGCAAACACTGAAGCTTTCTTT. It encodes CASTMGANTEAFF.

V and J are TRBV5-1 and TRBJ2-7, with 8 bases fitting TRBD2. V was clipped by 5 bases and J by 2 bases; unmatched bases: 9. The CDR3 sequence is 15 residues long. CDR1 is SGHRS, CDR2 YFSETQ, per germline. CDR3: CASSPGGQPAYEQYF. DNA for the CDR3: TGCGCCAGCAGTCCGGGGGGGCAGCCAGCCTACGAGCAGTACTTC.

This clonotype was picked up many times. This sequence joins TRBV21-1 and TRBJ1-4. TRBV21-1 is listed as a pseudogene. The CDR3 totals 16 residues. The CDR3 nucleotides are TGTGCCAGCAGCAGTGGTGCTGGGCTTGGAAATGAAAAACTGTTTTTT. Encoded protein: CASSSGAGLGNEKLFF.

In regard to this clonotype: This may stem from a read error, because a much larger clone lies one nucleotide away. Because the CDR3 is missing its conserved closing phenylalanine or tryptophan, this is likely a read error. The chain joins TRBV12-3 or TRBV12-4 to TRBJ1-4, with D perhaps matching TRBD1 (6 bases). Trimming pared 6 bases from V and 7 bases from J, leaving 12 bases between. The CDR3 spans 13 residues. The CDR3 reads CASSRRGLEKLFY. The CDR3 DNA reads TGTGCCAGCAGCCGCAGGGGCCTTGAAAAACTGTTTTAT.

Comment on this clonotype: A read error may account for a junction end that differs from germline. This rearrangement joins TRBV12-3 or TRBV12-4 to TRBJ2-5, with D possibly matching TRBD2 (6 bases). The CDR3 covers 15 residues. The CDR3 loop reads CASSRYSWREETQYF. The CDR3 DNA reads TGTGCCAGCAGCCGTTATAGCTGGAGGGAAGAGACACAGTACTTC.

About this clonotype itself: A much larger clone lies one base from this, so it may be a read error. The chain combines TRBV12-3 or TRBV12-4 with TRBJ2-5, with 7 bases lining up with TRBD1. The CDR3 loop spans 13 amino acids. The CDR3 is CASRPGQRETQCF. The CDR3 nucleotides are TGTGCCAGCAGACCGGGACAGCGAGAGACCCAGTGCTTC.

The genes are TRBV28 and TRBJ1-1, with D perhaps matching TRBD1 (6 bases). V lost 3 bases to trimming and J lost 3 bases, with 17 bases between them. Germline V gene lookup returns CDR1 MDHEN and CDR2 SYDVKM. The CDR3 runs 16 residues. The CDR3 DNA reads as TGTGCCAGCAGTTTCTCATATTGGGGGGCACACACTGAAGCTTTCTTT. Amino acids: CASSFSYWGAHTEAFF.

Remarks on this clonotype: Compared with germline, one end of the junction differs, possibly owing to a read error. The rearrangement uses TRBV24-1 and TRBJ1-2; D may be TRBD1 (5 bases). CDR1 is KGHDR and CDR2 is SFDVKD in the germline V gene. This CDR3 spans 13 amino acids. The CDR3 region is CATEGRTRSGYIF. In DNA form, the CDR3 reads TGTGCCACTGAGGGACGGACTAGATCGGGCTACATCTTC.

About this clonotype: Just one base apart from a much larger clone, this may be a read error. The rearrangement joins TRBV10-3 to TRBJ2-7; 9 bases line up with TRBD2. CDR3 size: 14 residues. Trimming took 6 bases from V and 3 from J; bases not matched to a gene: 6. CDR1 ENHRY and CDR2 SYGVKD come from the germline V gene. The CDR3 nucleotides are TGTGCCATCAGAGGTAGCGGGAGCTACTACGAGCAGTACTTC. Protein product: CAIRGSGSYYEQYF.

This sequence joins TRBV11-2 and TRBJ2-1; no clear D gene. The CDR3 contains 15 residues. The V gene's germline CDR1 is SGHAT and CDR2 FQNNGV. The CDR3 protein is CVRSLVGRSIGEQFF. CDR3 DNA: TGTGTCAGGAGCTTAGTGGGAAGAAGTATCGGTGAGCAGTTCTTC.

Points on this clonotype: Relative to the germline gene, one junction end is altered; a read error may explain this. The V and J genes are TRBV11-2 and TRBJ2-3; a possible D gene is TRBD1 (6 bases). Germline values: CDR1 SGHAT, CDR2 FQNNGV. The CDR3 contains 15 residues. In nucleotides, the CDR3 is TGTGTCAGCAGCTCCTACGGACAGAGAACAGAAACGCAGTATTTT. Protein: CVSSSYGQRTETQYF.

The chain couples TRBV12-3 or TRBV12-4 to TRBJ2-1, with D uncertain. Trimming removed 8 bases from V and 12 bases from J, with 14 bases in between. CDR3 length: 11 amino acids. CDR3 amino acids: CASSKVNTQFF. CDR3 in DNA: TGTGCCAGCTCGAAAGTTAATACGCAGTTCTTC.

As concerns this clonotype: A much bigger clone sits one base away, suggesting this may be a read error. This chain joins TRBV10-3 and TRBJ1-5, with D unclear. The CDR3 totals 12 residues. The germline CDR1 and CDR2 sequences are ENHRY and SYGVKD. DNA for the CDR3: TGTGCCACCAGTTTGAGCAATCAGCCCCGGCATTTT. Residues: CATSLSNQPRHF.

Comments on this clonotype: This CDR3 is missing its conserved last phenylalanine or tryptophan, likely due to a read error. This chain uses TRBV11-2 with TRBJ2-3; the D gene could be TRBD1 or TRBD2 (5 bases each). Trimming stripped 1 base from V and 3 bases from J, with 11 bases between. This CDR3 has 15 residues. Germline values: CDR1 SGHAT, CDR2 FQNNGV. CDR3 sequence: CASSLVTGPTDTQYV. CDR3 sequence (DNA): TGTGCCAGCAGCTTAGTCACGGGACCAACAGATACGCAGTATGTT.

This clonotype was picked up a small number of times. J is TRBJ2-3 and V is TRBV28, with 10 bases that match TRBD2. With V trimmed by 6 bases and J by 3 bases, 6 bases remained unmatched. Looked up from germline, CDR1 is MDHEN and CDR2 is SYDVKM. The CDR3 consists of 15 residues. The CDR3 protein is CASRVAGGETDTQYF. The CDR3 bases are TGTGCCAGCAGGGTAGCGGGAGGAGAAACAGATACGCAGTATTTT.

Regarding this clonotype: One end of the junction is discordant with germline, which a read error may explain. The chain uses TRBV10-2 and TRBJ2-5; D unclear. The CDR3 consists of 15 residues. The V gene's germline CDR1 is WSHSY and CDR2 SAAADI. This chain's CDR3 is CVSSEPLGYLETQYF. The CDR3, as DNA: TGCGTCAGCAGTGAGCCGTTGGGATACCTAGAGACCCAGTACTTC.

Concerning this clonotype itself: A read error may produce the germline difference seen at one junction end. This sequence joins TRBV5-1 and TRBJ1-4, with D maybe TRBD1 (6 bases). There are 14 residues in the CDR3. Germline CDR1 is SGHRS and CDR2 is YFSETQ. Here the CDR3 reads CASSRGQTNVKLFF. The DNA of the CDR3 is TGCGCCAGCAGCCGGGGGCAAACTAATGTAAAACTGTTTTTT.

As concerns this clonotype: At one of its ends the junction is not consistent with the germline gene, which may arise from a read error. DNA for the CDR3: TGTGCCAGCAGCTTGGGTGGGGGGGCCTACGAGCAGCACTTC. Its translation: CASSLGGGAYEQHF. The V gene is TRBV5-4, the J gene TRBJ2-7; D might be TRBD2 (7 bases). The CDR3 sequence is 14 residues long. The V gene's germline CDR1 is SGHNT and CDR2 YYREEE (reference sequence).

As regards this clonotype: The CDR3 carries no conserved terminal phenylalanine or tryptophan, so it likely arises from a read error. This chain links TRBV29-1 with TRBJ2-1; D not resolved. This CDR3 comprises 11 residues. Trimming took off 4 bases at V and 10 bases at J, with 11 bases between the two ends. In germline, CDR1 is SQVTM, CDR2 ANQGSEA. The CDR3 loop reads CSVVSVREQFL. CDR3 bases: TGCAGCGTTGTGTCGGTCCGGGAGCAGTTCCTC.

As to this clonotype: One end of the junction does not line up with germline, which may come from a read error. J is TRBJ1-4 and V is TRBV5-1; 7 nucleotides agree with TRBD1. Per the germline V gene, CDR1 is SGHRS and CDR2 is YFSETQ. The CDR3 runs to 15 residues. CDR3 DNA sequence: TGCGCCAGCAGCTCAGGGGGTGCAACTAATCAAAAACTGTTTTTT. As protein: CASSSGGATNQKLFF.

V and J are TRBV11-2 and TRBJ2-1, with D perhaps matching TRBD1 (6 bases). Per germline, CDR1 SGHAT and CDR2 FQNNGV. This CDR3 region has 13 residues. V shed 11 bases and J shed 10 bases, with 21 bases lying between them. CDR3 residues: CAYSIEAQGEQFF. The CDR3 nucleotides read TGTGCCTACAGCATAGAAGCCCAGGGGGAGCAGTTCTTC.

This clonotype was counted only a few times. V gene TRBV6-5 combines with J gene TRBJ2-1; D is perhaps TRBD1 (6 bases). This CDR3 has 14 amino acids. V gave up 4 bases and J gave up 0 bases, with 7 bases separating them. Germline V CDR1 and CDR2: MNHEY, SVGAGI. DNA for the CDR3: TGTGCCAGCAGTTCCAGGGGCTCCTACAATGAGCAGTTCTTC. Translating it yields CASSSRGSYNEQFF.

This clonotype was recorded at least ten times. V usage is TRBV12-3 or TRBV12-4 and J usage is TRBJ2-1, with 9 bases aligning to TRBD2. With V trimmed by 6 bases and J by 0 bases, 12 bases remained unmatched. The CDR3 sequence is 18 residues long. The CDR3 sequence is CASSLGLARASSYNEQFF. The CDR3 bases are TGTGCCAGCAGCCTTGGACTAGCGCGGGCCAGCTCCTACAATGAGCAGTTCTTC.

A remark on this clonotype: A much more abundant neighbour one base away suggests this may be a read error. This chain links TRBV6-5 with TRBJ1-2, with 10 bases that match TRBD1. This CDR3 has 18 amino acids. The germline V gene encodes CDR1 MNHEY and CDR2 SVGAGI. This CDR3 is CASSYSIPGQGGGYVYTF. CDR3 nucleotides: TGTGCCAGCAGTTACTCCATCCCTGGACAGGGGGGGGGCTATGTCTACACCTTC.

The chain uses TRBV11-1 and TRBJ1-2, with 7 bases lining up with TRBD1. After removal of 5 bases from V and 4 bases from J, the junction contained 7 bases not matched to a gene. Germline V gives CDR1 SGHAT, CDR2 FQDESV (reference sequence). The CDR3 is 14 residues long. CDR3 nucleotides: TGTGCCAGCAGCCCCGGCAGGGGGGCCTATGGCTACACCTTC. Protein: CASSPGRGAYGYTF. The full variable domain, in which reference TRBV11-1 and TRBJ1-2 provide the parts outside the CDR3, is EAEVAQSPRYKITEKSQAVAFWCDPISGHATLYWYRQILGQGPELLVQFQDESVVDDSQLPKDRFSAERLKGVDSTLKIQPAELGDSAMYLCASSPGRGAYGYTFGSGTRLTVV.

In regard to this clonotype: The conserved final phenylalanine or tryptophan is absent from the CDR3, which likely points to a read error. This sequence joins TRBV11-2 and TRBJ2-7; 8 positions agree with TRBD1. This CDR3 has 12 residues. Unmatched junction bases numbered 5, after V lost 7 bases and J lost 6 bases. Germline V lookup: CDR1 SGHAT, CDR2 FQNNGV. The CDR3 protein is CASNRQGAEQYL. The CDR3 nucleotides are TGTGCCAGCAACCGCCAGGGGGCCGAGCAGTACCTC.

Judged by abundance, this clonotype is medium-sized (0.01 to 0.1%). The rearrangement uses TRBV12-3 or TRBV12-4 and TRBJ2-1; the D is unclear. The V end lost 3 bases, the J end lost 5 bases, and 8 bases lay between the germline ends. The CDR3 length is 13 residues. The CDR3 reads CASSFGRDNEQFF. In DNA, the CDR3 is TGTGCCAGCAGTTTCGGCCGAGACAATGAGCAGTTCTTC.

The genes are TRBV30 and TRBJ2-2, with TRBD1 as a possible D gene (5 bases). Per the germline V gene, CDR1 is GTSNPN and CDR2 is SVGIG (reference sequence). Deletions cut 4 bases from V and 0 bases from J, with 9 bases between. The CDR3 covers 14 residues. CDR3 loop: CAWNRLPNTGELFF. Here the CDR3 DNA reads TGTGCCTGGAACAGGCTCCCGAACACCGGGGAGCTGTTTTTT.

This clonotype was counted many times. V gene TRBV12-3 or TRBV12-4 combines with J gene TRBJ1-4, with 7 bases matching TRBD1. The length of the CDR3 is 13 residues. With 1 base clipped from V and 7 bases from J, the junction kept 0 bases outside the gene matches. This chain's CDR3 is CASSLGQGEKLFF. CDR3 bases: TGTGCCAGCAGTTTAGGACAGGGTGAAAAACTGTTTTTT.

Turning to this clonotype: A read error may produce the germline difference seen at one junction end. The chain has TRBV6-1 and TRBJ2-3; weak D call: TRBD2 (5 bases). The CDR3 loop spans 15 amino acids. Per germline, CDR1 MNHNS and CDR2 SASEGT. CDR3 protein: CANSERGYSTDTQYF. CDR3 sequence (DNA): TGTGCCAACAGTGAACGGGGATATAGCACAGATACGCAGTATTTT.

This clonotype is a singleton in its sample. This could be a read error, since a much larger clone is one nucleotide away. This rearrangement joins TRBV29-1 to TRBJ2-7; 12 positions agree with TRBD1. Germline V lookup: CDR1 SQVTM, CDR2 ANQGSEA. The CDR3 runs to 15 residues. The CDR3 bases are TGCAGCGTCGGCCATAGTCCCGGGACAGGGGGCCAGCAGTGCTTC. It specifies CSVGHSPGTGGQQCF.